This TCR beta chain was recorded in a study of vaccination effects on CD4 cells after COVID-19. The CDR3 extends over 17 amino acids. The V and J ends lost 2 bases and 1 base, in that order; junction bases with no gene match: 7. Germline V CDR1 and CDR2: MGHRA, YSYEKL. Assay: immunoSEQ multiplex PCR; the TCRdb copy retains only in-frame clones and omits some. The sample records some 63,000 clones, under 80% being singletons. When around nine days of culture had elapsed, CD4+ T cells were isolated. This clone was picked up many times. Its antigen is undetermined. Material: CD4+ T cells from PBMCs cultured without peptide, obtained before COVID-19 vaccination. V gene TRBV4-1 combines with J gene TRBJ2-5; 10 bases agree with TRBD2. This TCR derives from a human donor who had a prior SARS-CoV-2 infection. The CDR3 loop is CASSQPPGLATQETQYF. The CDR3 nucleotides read TGCGCCAGCAGCCAACCACCGGGACTAGCGACCCAAGAGACCCAGTACTTC.